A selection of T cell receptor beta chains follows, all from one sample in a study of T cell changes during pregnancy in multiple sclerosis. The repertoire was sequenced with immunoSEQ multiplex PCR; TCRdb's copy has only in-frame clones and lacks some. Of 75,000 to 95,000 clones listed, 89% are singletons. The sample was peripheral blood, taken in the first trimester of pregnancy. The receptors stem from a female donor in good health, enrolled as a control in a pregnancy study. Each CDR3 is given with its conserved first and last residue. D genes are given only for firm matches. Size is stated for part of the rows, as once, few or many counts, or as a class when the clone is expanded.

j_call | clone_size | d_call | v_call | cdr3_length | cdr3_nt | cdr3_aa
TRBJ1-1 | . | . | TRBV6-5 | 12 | TGTGCCAGCAGCCTCCCTGACACTGAAGCTTTCTTT | CASSLPDTEAFF
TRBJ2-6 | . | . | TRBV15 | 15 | TGTGCCACCAGCAGAGTTAATTCTGGGGCCAACGTCCTGACTTTC | CATSRVNSGANVLTF
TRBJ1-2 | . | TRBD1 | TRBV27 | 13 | TGTGCCAGCAGGTCCGACAGGGGAATTGGCTACACCTTC | CASRSDRGIGYTF
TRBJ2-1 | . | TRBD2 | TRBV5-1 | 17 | TGCGCCAGCAGCTTGGCCGCTAGCGGGGGGACGTACAATGAGCAGTTCTTC | CASSLAASGGTYNEQFF
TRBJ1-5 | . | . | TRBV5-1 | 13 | TGCGCCAGCAGCGTCGACGGAGATCAGCCCCAGCATTTT | CASSVDGDQPQHF
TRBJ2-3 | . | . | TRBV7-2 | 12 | TGTGCCAGCAGTCGTCCGGGAGATACGCAGTATTTT | CASSRPGDTQYF
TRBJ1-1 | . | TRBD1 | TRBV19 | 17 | TGTGCCAGTAGTCTACCTCGGACAGGGGGCATGAACACTGAAGCTTTCTTT | CASSLPRTGGMNTEAFF
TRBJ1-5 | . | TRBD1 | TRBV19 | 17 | TGTGCCAGTAGTGGAGGGAGATCAGGGGGCCGGAATCAGCCCCAGCATTTT | CASSGGRSGGRNQPQHF
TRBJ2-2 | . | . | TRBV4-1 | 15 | TGCGCCAGCAGCCATTCGTGGGGCAACACCGGGGAGCTGTTTTTT | CASSHSWGNTGELFF
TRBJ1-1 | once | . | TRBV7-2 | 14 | TGTGCCAGCAGCTTAGCCCGACTAGTTAATGAAGCTTTCTTT | CASSLARLVNEAFF
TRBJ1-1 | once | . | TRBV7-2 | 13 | TGTGCCAGCAGCCTCCGGTCCCCGACTGAAGCTTTCTTT | CASSLRSPTEAFF
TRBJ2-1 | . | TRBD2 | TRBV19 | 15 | TGTGCCAGTAGTATAGAGGAACTAGCGGGCAATGAGCAGTTCTTC | CASSIEELAGNEQFF
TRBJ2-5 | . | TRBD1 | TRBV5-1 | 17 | TGCGCCAGCTGCCTGACAGGGAAGATGGTCCGGAGGGAGACCCAGTACTTC | CASCLTGKMVRRETQYF
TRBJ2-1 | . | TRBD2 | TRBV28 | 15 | TGTGCCAGCAGTTTCTTAGTAGCGGGCCAAAATGAGCAGTTCTTC | CASSFLVAGQNEQFF
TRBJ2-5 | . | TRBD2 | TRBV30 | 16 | TGTGCCTGGAGTGGAGAAGCGGGGGCCCTCCGGGAGACCCAGTACTTC | CAWSGEAGALRETQYF
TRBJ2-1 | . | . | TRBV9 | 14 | TGTGCCAGCAGCGTCGGTAGCGCATACAATGAGCAGTTCTTC | CASSVGSAYNEQFF
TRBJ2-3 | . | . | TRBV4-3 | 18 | TGCGCCAGCAGCCAAAGTCCCACGGGGTACGATAGCACAGATACGCAGTATTTT | CASSQSPTGYDSTDTQYF
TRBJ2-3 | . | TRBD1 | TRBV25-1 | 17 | TGTGCCAGCAGTGAGCCCCCGGGACAGAGAATCACAGATACGCAGTATTTT | CASSEPPGQRITDTQYF
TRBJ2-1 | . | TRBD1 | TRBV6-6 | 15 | TGTGCCAGCAGTTACGGACAGGGGGCGCAGGATGAGCAGTTCTTC | CASSYGQGAQDEQFF
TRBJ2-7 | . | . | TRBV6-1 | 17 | TGTGCCAGCAGTGAAGCTTGGACTCGGGCCAGCAAATACGAGCAGTACTTC | CASSEAWTRASKYEQYF
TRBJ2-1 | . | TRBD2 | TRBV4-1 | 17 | TGCGCCAGCAGCCAAGAGGAGAGCGGGGGGGCCAGGGGTGAGCAGTTCTTC | CASSQEESGGARGEQFF
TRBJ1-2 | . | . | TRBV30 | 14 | TGTGCCTGGAGTGTGCGGGGGTCCTACTATGGCTACACCTTC | CAWSVRGSYYGYTF
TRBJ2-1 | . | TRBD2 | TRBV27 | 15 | TGTGCCAGCAGTTTGACTAGCACTTCCTACAATGAGCAGTTCTTC | CASSLTSTSYNEQFF
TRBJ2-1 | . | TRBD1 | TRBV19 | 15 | TGTGCCAGTAGCCGGACAGGAGACTCCTACAATGAGCAGTTCTTC | CASSRTGDSYNEQFF
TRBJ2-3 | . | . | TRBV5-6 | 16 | TGTGCCAGCAGCTTCCCAAGGGGCGGGGCCGCAGATACGCAGTATTTT | CASSFPRGGAADTQYF
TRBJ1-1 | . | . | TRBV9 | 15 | TGTGCCAGCAGCGTAGATCCGGGATTGAACACTGAAGCTTTCTTT | CASSVDPGLNTEAFF
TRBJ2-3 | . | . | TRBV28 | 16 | TGTGCCAGCAGTTTTTACTTCCGCGGAAACACAGATACGCAGTATTTT | CASSFYFRGNTDTQYF
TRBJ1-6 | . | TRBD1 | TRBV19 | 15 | TGTGCCAGTAGTATCGGCCGGGACAGGGGGACACCCCTCCACTTT | CASSIGRDRGTPLHF
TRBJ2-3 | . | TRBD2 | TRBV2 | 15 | TGTGCCAGCAGGGCACTAGCGGGGGGCGGGAATACGCAGTATTTT | CASRALAGGGNTQYF
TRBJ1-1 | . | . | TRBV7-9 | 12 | TGTGCCAGCAGCCCGAGGAACACTGAAGCTTTCTTT | CASSPRNTEAFF
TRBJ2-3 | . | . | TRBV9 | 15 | TGTGCCAGCAGCGCCCTACAGGGCACGACAGATACGCAGTATTTT | CASSALQGTTDTQYF
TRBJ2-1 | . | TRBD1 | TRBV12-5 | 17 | TGTGCTAGTGGTTTTTCCCCGAGACAGGGTACCTACAATGAGCAGTTCTTC | CASGFSPRQGTYNEQFF
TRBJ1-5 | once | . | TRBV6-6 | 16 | TGTGCCAGCAGTTACGGGGCGGTTTATAGCAATCAGCCCCAGCATTTT | CASSYGAVYSNQPQHF
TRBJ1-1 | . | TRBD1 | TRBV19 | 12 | TGTGCCAGGGGGACAGGGGGGACTGAAGCTTTCTTT | CARGTGGTEAFF
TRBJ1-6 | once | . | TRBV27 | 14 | TGTGCCAGCAGCCTCAGGGGCACGGATTCACCCCTCCACTTT | CASSLRGTDSPLHF
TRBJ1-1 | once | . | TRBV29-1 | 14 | TGCAGCCTCGGAACAGTGCAGGGAAACACTGAAGCTTTCTTT | CSLGTVQGNTEAFF
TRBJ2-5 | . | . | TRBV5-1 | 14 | TGCGCCAGCAGCTTATCGGTATTCGGAGAGACCCAGTACTTC | CASSLSVFGETQYF
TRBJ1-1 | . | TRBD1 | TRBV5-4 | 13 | TGTGCCAGCAGTAGACAGGGGAACACTGAAGCTTTCTTT | CASSRQGNTEAFF
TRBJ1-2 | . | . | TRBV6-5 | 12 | TGTGCCAGCAGCCGGAACAGGGACGGCTACACCTTC | CASSRNRDGYTF
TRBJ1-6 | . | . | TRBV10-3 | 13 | TGTGCCATCAGTAGGGACTTTAATTCACCCCTCCACTTT | CAISRDFNSPLHF
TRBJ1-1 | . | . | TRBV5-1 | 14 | TGCGCCAGCAGCGCCCGGGGGATAAACACTGAAGCTTTCTTT | CASSARGINTEAFF
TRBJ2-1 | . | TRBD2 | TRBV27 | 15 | TGTGCCAGCAATCGCGGGAGGGCCTCCTACAATGAGCAGTTCTTC | CASNRGRASYNEQFF
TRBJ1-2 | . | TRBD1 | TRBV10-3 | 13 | TGTGCCATCAGTGGGGACAGGTTTTATGGCTACACCTTC | CAISGDRFYGYTF
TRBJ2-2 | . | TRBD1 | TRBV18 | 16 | TGTGCCAGCTCACTGGGACAGGGGGCTGAAACCGGGGAGCTGTTTTTT | CASSLGQGAETGELFF
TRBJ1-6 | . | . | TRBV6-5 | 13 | TGTGCCAGCAGTCGACTAGGGGCTTCACCCCTCCACTTT | CASSRLGASPLHF
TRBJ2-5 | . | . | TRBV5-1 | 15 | TGCGCCAGCAGCTTGTGGGGGGGGCACCAAGAGACCCAGTACTTC | CASSLWGGHQETQYF
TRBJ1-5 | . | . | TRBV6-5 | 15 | TGTGCCAGCAGTTACGGAGGGTATAGCAATCAGCCCCAGCATTTT | CASSYGGYSNQPQHF
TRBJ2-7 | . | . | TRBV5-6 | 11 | TGTGCCAGCAGCTTGTTAGACGAGCAGTACTTC | CASSLLDEQYF
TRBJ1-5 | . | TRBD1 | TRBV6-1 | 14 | TGTGCCAGCAGTGCCAGACAGGGGGGTCAGCCCCAGCATTTT | CASSARQGGQPQHF
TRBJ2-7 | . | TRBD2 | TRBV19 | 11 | TGTGCCAGTAGTGCTAGCGGCGAGCAGTACTTC | CASSASGEQYF
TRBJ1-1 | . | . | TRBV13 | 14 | TGTGCCAGCAGCTTAGGTGAGGATAGGACTGAAGCTTTCTTT | CASSLGEDRTEAFF
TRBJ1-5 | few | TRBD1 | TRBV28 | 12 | TGTGCCTCCGGGACAGCAAATCAGCCCCAGCATTTT | CASGTANQPQHF
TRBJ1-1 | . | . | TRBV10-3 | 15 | TGTGCCATCAGTAATACAGGGATCCTGAACACTGAAGCTTTCTTT | CAISNTGILNTEAFF